Below, 23 T cell receptor beta chains from the same sample are listed, as sequenced in a study of long-term antiretroviral therapy in people with HIV. immunoSEQ v3.0 was run at survey level. Sequencing used immunoSEQ multiplex PCR; TCRdb keeps in-frame clones, though not all of them. The sample shows fewer than 35,000 clones, over 75% of them seen only once. Sequencing used unsorted PBMCs, obtained 3 years after starting antiretroviral therapy. These receptors came from a man aged 40-49 years with HIV.

This clone appeared a few times. The rearrangement links TRBV11-2 to TRBJ2-7; 9 nucleotides align to TRBD1. The CDR3 extends over 15 amino acids. The V and J ends lost 0 bases and 2 bases, in that order; junction bases with no gene match: 2. The V gene's germline CDR1 is SGHAT and CDR2 FQNNGV. The CDR3 reads CASSLEQGATYEQYF. Here the CDR3 DNA reads TGTGCCAGCAGCTTAGAACAGGGGGCCACCTACGAGCAGTACTTC.

The V and J genes are TRBV19 and TRBJ1-5; D call uncertain. Looked up from germline, CDR1 is LNHDA and CDR2 is SQIVND (reference sequence). Trimming stripped 3 bases from V and 0 bases from J, with 12 bases between. The CDR3 runs to 16 residues. CDR3 in amino acids: CASSMWSYDSNQPQHF. The CDR3 DNA reads TGTGCCAGTAGTATGTGGTCATACGATAGCAATCAGCCCCAGCATTTT.

This clone was seen a few times. The V and J genes are TRBV2 and TRBJ1-6; D gene uncertain. This CDR3 contains 15 residues. V was clipped by 9 bases and J by 7 bases, with 19 bases between them. Germline CDR1 and CDR2: SNHLY and FYNNEI. The CDR3 here is CARSTDRRSNSPLHF. The CDR3 bases are TGTGCCAGGTCAACCGACCGGCGGAGCAATTCACCCCTCCACTTT.

V is TRBV25-1 and J is TRBJ2-7, with D tentatively TRBD1 (6 bases). The germline CDR1 and CDR2 sequences are MGHDK and SYGVNS. Trimming shortened V by 6 bases and J by 2 bases, and 11 bases separated the two germline ends. This CDR3 is built from 13 residues. CDR3: CASSPGAPYEQYF. The CDR3 DNA reads TGTGCCAGCAGCCCAGGGGCCCCCTACGAGCAGTACTTC.

V gene TRBV16 combines with J gene TRBJ2-7; D is ambiguous. V was trimmed by 0 bases and J by 0 bases, leaving 3 bases between them. The CDR3 loop spans 13 amino acids. Germline-derived CDR1 and CDR2 are KGHSY and FQNENV. CDR3 protein: CASSQSVSYEQYF. CDR3 sequence (DNA): TGTGCCAGCAGCCAATCCGTCTCCTACGAGCAGTACTTC.

The rearrangement links TRBV5-6 to TRBJ2-2, with 7 bases identical to TRBD2. In germline, CDR1 is SGHDT, CDR2 YYEEEE. V shed 7 bases, J shed 0 bases, and the junction held 9 bases outside the gene matches. The CDR3 covers 16 residues. The CDR3 sequence: CASAILGGSNTGELFF. CDR3 nucleotides: TGTGCCAGCGCCATTCTGGGGGGGTCGAACACCGGGGAGCTGTTTTTT.

The chain combines TRBV7-8 with TRBJ2-7, with D uncertain. Trimming cost V 3 bases and J 2 bases, with 8 bases left between them. Germline lookup yields CDR1 SGHVS and CDR2 FQNEAQ. The CDR3 covers 13 residues. The CDR3 DNA reads as TGTGCCAGCAGCTTCTACGGAACCTACGAGCAGTACTTC. Its translation: CASSFYGTYEQYF.

This chain links TRBV30 with TRBJ1-1; 7 bases map to TRBD1. Germline-derived CDR1 and CDR2 are GTSNPN and SVGIG (reference sequence). Unmatched junction bases numbered 10, after V lost 3 bases and J lost 6 bases. The CDR3 is 14 residues long. The CDR3 protein is CAWSGGIGGSEAFF. The CDR3 DNA follows: TGTGCCTGGAGCGGTGGCATAGGGGGCTCTGAAGCTTTCTTT.

The V gene is TRBV10-3, the J gene TRBJ2-7; D not certain. In germline, CDR1 is ENHRY, CDR2 SYGVKD. This CDR3 has 13 amino acids. The CDR3 reads CAGRAGASYEQYF. The CDR3, as DNA: TGTGCGGGCCGGGCAGGCGCTTCCTACGAGCAGTACTTC.

V usage is TRBV5-1 and J usage is TRBJ2-7; 10 bases are shared with TRBD2. The CDR3 is 21 residues long. After removal of 0 bases from V and 3 bases from J, the junction contained 21 bases not matched to a gene. CDR1 and CDR2 (germline): SGHRS, YFSETQ. The DNA for the CDR3 is TGCGCCAGCAGCTTGGCAGGGGGCTGGCTAGCGGGAGCAAGTAATGACTACGAGCAGTACTTC. Residues: CASSLAGGWLAGASNDYEQYF.

The rearrangement uses TRBV4-1 and TRBJ1-4; a possible D gene is TRBD1 (5 bases). Trimming took off 1 base at V and 11 bases at J, with 8 bases between the two ends. Germline V lookup: CDR1 MGHRA, CDR2 YSYEKL. The CDR3 is 12 residues long. The DNA for the CDR3 is TGCGCCAGCAGCCAAGGAGGGGTCAAACTGTTTTTT. Protein: CASSQGGVKLFF.

The chain couples TRBV11-3 to TRBJ1-1; 7 nucleotides match TRBD1. The germline V gene has CDR1 SGHNT and CDR2 YENEEA. The CDR3 is made up of 15 amino acids. Losses at the gene ends were 4 bases for V and 8 bases for J; bases not matched to a gene: 13. CDR3 bases: TGTGCCAGCAGCTACGCGGCCCCTAGCAGGGGGGAAGCTTTCTTT. It is translated as CASSYAAPSRGEAFF.

V usage is TRBV27 and J usage is TRBJ1-4; no reliable D call. The CDR3 contains 16 residues. Trimming took 2 bases from V and 2 from J, leaving 12 bases between them. Germline CDR1 is MNHEY and CDR2 is SMNVEV (reference sequence). CDR3 nucleotide sequence: TGTGCCAGCAGTTTAATAGCTCCGGATACTAATGAAAAACTGTTTTTT. It codes for CASSLIAPDTNEKLFF. The variable domain in full, with the rest retrieved from reference TRBV27 and TRBJ1-4, is EAQVTQNPRYLITVTGKKLTVTCSQNMNHEYMSWYRQDPGLGLRQIYYSMNVEVTDKGDVPEGYKVSRKEKRNFPLILESPSPNQTSLYFCASSLIAPDTNEKLFFGSGTQLSVL.

The chain recombines TRBV6-1 with TRBJ1-6; a weak D match, TRBD1 (5 bases). From germline, CDR1 is MNHNS and CDR2 SASEGT. V lost 5 bases and J 6 bases, leaving 14 bases between the germline ends. This CDR3 is 15 amino acids long. The CDR3 nucleotides are TGTGCCAGCAGTCGCCGGGACGGAGTTAATTCACCCCTCCACTTT. It encodes CASSRRDGVNSPLHF.

The V and J genes are TRBV9 and TRBJ1-2, with unresolved D. The CDR3 spans 15 residues. Per the germline V gene, CDR1 is SGDLS and CDR2 is YYNGEE. Deletions cut 1 base from V and 4 bases from J, with 14 bases between. The DNA for the CDR3 is TGTGCCAGCAGCGTAATTACGGAAACCCTCTATGGCTACACCTTC. Amino acid sequence: CASSVITETLYGYTF.

J is TRBJ2-5 and V is TRBV7-9; TRBD1 or TRBD2 may be the D gene (5 bases each). Germline CDR1 and CDR2: SEHNR and FQNEAQ (reference sequence). The CDR3 is made up of 15 amino acids. Trimming removed 5 bases from V and 0 bases from J, with 13 bases in between. The CDR3 sequence: CASSQGTANQETQYF. Here the CDR3 DNA reads TGTGCCAGCAGCCAAGGGACGGCAAACCAAGAGACCCAGTACTTC.

This chain connects TRBV2 to TRBJ2-5, with a possible D match to TRBD1 (6 bases). Germline lookup yields CDR1 SNHLY and CDR2 FYNNEI. Trimming left V 2 bases short and J 5 bases short, with 9 bases between. The CDR3 is made up of 13 amino acids. CDR3 in amino acids: CASSETGMETQYF. CDR3 nucleotides: TGTGCCAGCAGTGAAACAGGGATGGAGACCCAGTACTTC.

The chain combines TRBV6-1 with TRBJ2-1, with 8 bases matching TRBD1. From germline, CDR1 is MNHNS and CDR2 SASEGT. This CDR3 is built from 15 residues. V trimming: 4 bases; J trimming: 7 bases; junction bases outside the gene matches: 9. CDR3 bases: TGTGCCAGCAGTGGTGGACAGGGTAATGTGAATGAGCAGTTCTTC. Its protein is CASSGGQGNVNEQFF.

The rearrangement links TRBV7-9 to TRBJ1-1; D remains unclear. V was cut by 3 bases and J by 3 bases, with 11 bases left in between. Germline-derived CDR1 and CDR2 are SEHNR and FQNEAQ (reference sequence). The CDR3 covers 14 residues. Here the CDR3 reads CASSLRSGDTEAFF. The CDR3 DNA is TGTGCCAGCAGCTTGCGGAGTGGGGACACTGAAGCTTTCTTT.

V gene TRBV5-4 combines with J gene TRBJ2-3; 8 bases line up with TRBD1. Germline V gene sequence: CDR1 SGHNT, CDR2 YYREEE (reference sequence). V lost 0 bases to trimming and J lost 4 bases; unmatched junction nucleotides: 1. CDR3 size: 14 residues. The CDR3: CASSLDRGADTQYF. Written as DNA, the CDR3 is TGTGCCAGCAGCTTGGACAGGGGGGCAGATACGCAGTATTTT.

In nucleotides, the CDR3 is TGTGCCAGCAGCCCAGCCACGTATGGCACAGATACGCAGTATTTT. Protein: CASSPATYGTDTQYF. The chain combines TRBV13 with TRBJ2-3; D is uncertain. The V end lost 5 bases, the J end lost 1 base, and 13 bases lay between the germline ends. The CDR3 is 15 residues long. The germline V gene encodes CDR1 PRHDT and CDR2 FYEKMQ (reference sequence).

The V call is TRBV14, the J call TRBJ2-4; TRBD1 matches 8 bases. Germline CDR1 and CDR2: SGHDN and FVKESK. V trimming: 3 bases; J trimming: 4 bases; junction bases outside the gene matches: 5. The CDR3 runs 15 residues. Here the CDR3 reads CASSHIGQGKNIQYF. The DNA of the CDR3 is TGTGCCAGCAGCCACATAGGACAGGGAAAAAACATTCAGTACTTC.

The genes are TRBV13 and TRBJ1-1, with D perhaps matching TRBD1 (5 bases). The V and J ends lost 0 bases and 3 bases respectively, with 14 bases between them. The CDR3 spans 16 residues. The germline gives CDR1 PRHDT, CDR2 FYEKMQ (reference sequence). CDR3 in DNA: TGTGCCAGCAGCTTAGGCCTGAGCAGGGTGGACACTGAAGCTTTCTTT. As protein: CASSLGLSRVDTEAFF. The full variable domain, with the rest looked up from reference TRBV13 and TRBJ1-1, is AAGVIQSPRHLIKEKRETATLKCYPIPRHDTVYWYQQGPGQDPQFLISFYEKMQSDKGSIPDRFSAQQFSDYHSELNMSSLELGDSALYFCASSLGLSRVDTEAFFGQGTRLTVV.